The 4 T cell receptor beta chains listed next were all sequenced from one sample in a study of shared clonotypes between healthy human individuals (dated by TCRdb to the early 2020s). Library preparation was by the immunoSEQ multiplex PCR assay. TCRdb limited this immuneACCESS table to in-frame rearrangements with V and J called. A share of clones is missing; checked studies link under half to unresolved V genes, and the rest is unexplained. Within this sample are fewer than 400,000 clones, with approximately 74% of them counted one time only. Of the sample, 10% falls within the top ten clones. Sequences were obtained from memory CD4+ T cells sorted from blood. The cell subset or site tag for this specimen amounts to: CD45RA-negative fraction. Every receptor here comes from a man in his thirties or forties in good health.

V gene TRBV6-1 combines with J gene TRBJ2-2; D remains ambiguous. The V end lost 6 bases, the J end lost 4 bases, and 12 bases lay between the germline ends. Germline-derived CDR1 and CDR2 are MNHNS and SASEGT. The CDR3 covers 14 residues. CDR3 in amino acids: CASSPLRGTGELFF. The DNA for the CDR3 is TGTGCCAGCAGCCCCCTCCGAGGCACCGGGGAGCTGTTTTTT.

The V and J genes are TRBV7-9 and TRBJ1-1, with 7 bases identical to TRBD1. Trimming removed 7 bases from V and 5 bases from J; junction bases left unmatched: 7. There are 13 residues in the CDR3. The germline CDR1 and CDR2 sequences are SEHNR and FQNEAQ (reference sequence). The CDR3 loop reads CASTLLQGTEAFF. The CDR3 DNA sequence: TGTGCCAGCACCCTCCTACAGGGGACTGAAGCTTTCTTT.

The rearrangement joins TRBV5-1 to TRBJ1-1; no reliable D call. There are 15 residues in the CDR3. With 2 bases removed from V and 1 base from J, the gap between germline ends came to 12 bases. Germline assignment: CDR1 SGHRS and CDR2 YFSETQ. As DNA, the CDR3 is TGCGCCAGCAGCTTCAACTTAGCCTCGAACACTGAAGCTTTCTTT. Protein sequence: CASSFNLASNTEAFF. The complete variable domain, with remaining parts taken from reference TRBV5-1 and TRBJ1-1, reads KAGVTQTPRYLIKTRGQQVTLSCSPISGHRSVSWYQQTPGQGLQFLFEYFSETQRNKGNFPGRFSGRQFSNSRSEMNVSTLELGDSALYLCASSFNLASNTEAFFGQGTRLTVV.

This CDR3 reads CASSLPILAGTNEQFF. For the CDR3, the DNA is TGTGCCAGCAGCCTGCCCATACTAGCGGGAACCAATGAGCAGTTCTTC. V is TRBV7-2 and J is TRBJ2-1; 10 nucleotides agree with TRBD2. V trimming: 5 bases; J trimming: 6 bases; junction bases outside the gene matches: 10. This CDR3 is built from 16 residues. Germline V gene lookup returns CDR1 SGHTA and CDR2 FQGNSA.